The rows below give T cell receptor beta chains drawn from one sample of a study of T cell responses to AZD1222 COVID-19 vaccine. TCRdb keeps only in-frame clones here, not all; method: immunoSEQ multiplex PCR. Of about 56,000 clones listed, 75% to 90% are singletons. The sample here was peripheral blood, taken on day 0 of AZD1222 vaccination. These receptors were obtained from an adult in good health. The CDR3 runs from the conserved cysteine through the conserved F or W. D genes are given only for firm matches. Clone size appears in some rows only: once, few, many, or a class for an expanded clone.

len: 14
j_gene: TRBJ1-6
abundance: -
v_gene: TRBV3-1/TRBV3-2
d_gene: TRBD1
CDR3nt: TGTGCCAGCAGCGGACAGGGCGAAGGATCACCCCTCCACTTT
CDR3aa: CASSGQGEGSPLHF

len: 16
j_gene: TRBJ1-2
abundance: -
v_gene: TRBV19
d_gene: -
CDR3nt: TGTGCCAGTAGTATAGTTGGGGGGCAGGATCACTATGGCTACACCTTC
CDR3aa: CASSIVGGQDHYGYTF

len: 14
j_gene: TRBJ1-4
abundance: -
v_gene: TRBV3-1/TRBV3-2
d_gene: -
CDR3nt: TGTGCCAGCAGGCCCGGACCGAATAATGAAAAACTGTTTTTT
CDR3aa: CASRPGPNNEKLFF

len: 15
j_gene: TRBJ1-3
abundance: -
v_gene: TRBV19
d_gene: TRBD1
CDR3nt: TGTGCCAGTCATTACTACAGGGGCGGTGGAAACACCATATATTTT
CDR3aa: CASHYYRGGGNTIYF

len: 14
j_gene: TRBJ2-7
abundance: -
v_gene: TRBV6-1
d_gene: -
CDR3nt: TGTGCCAGCAGTGAGGTAGCGATTCCCTACGAGCAGTACTTC
CDR3aa: CASSEVAIPYEQYF

len: 16
j_gene: TRBJ2-1
abundance: -
v_gene: TRBV9
d_gene: TRBD1
CDR3nt: TGTGCCAGCAGCGTAGGACTCCGACAGGGCTACAATGAGCAGTTCTTC
CDR3aa: CASSVGLRQGYNEQFF

len: 14
j_gene: TRBJ2-2
abundance: -
v_gene: TRBV30
d_gene: -
CDR3nt: TGTGCCTGGAAAAACGGGCCAGGGGCCGGGGAGCTGTTTTTT
CDR3aa: CAWKNGPGAGELFF

len: 14
j_gene: TRBJ1-6
abundance: -
v_gene: TRBV19
d_gene: TRBD1
CDR3nt: TGTGCCAGTAGTCTTGGGACAGGGGCTTCACCCCTCCACTTT
CDR3aa: CASSLGTGASPLHF

len: 15
j_gene: TRBJ2-5
abundance: once
v_gene: TRBV3-1/TRBV3-2
d_gene: TRBD2
CDR3nt: TGTGCCAGCAGCCGGACTAGCGGTAACCAAGAGACCCAGTACTTC
CDR3aa: CASSRTSGNQETQYF

len: 14
j_gene: TRBJ1-1
abundance: -
v_gene: TRBV5-1
d_gene: TRBD1
CDR3nt: TGCGCCAGCAGCGAGACAGGGTGGTCCACTGAAGCTTTCTTT
CDR3aa: CASSETGWSTEAFF

len: 19
j_gene: TRBJ2-1
abundance: once
v_gene: TRBV19
d_gene: TRBD2
CDR3nt: TGTGCCAGTAGTATAAAAGGGGGACTAGCGGGAGGGCCAATGAATGAGCAGTTCTTC
CDR3aa: CASSIKGGLAGGPMNEQFF

len: 14
j_gene: TRBJ1-2
abundance: few
v_gene: TRBV7-9
d_gene: -
CDR3nt: TGTGCCAGCAGCTTAGTGTCAGTAAACTATGGCTACACCTTC
CDR3aa: CASSLVSVNYGYTF

len: 14
j_gene: TRBJ2-1
abundance: few
v_gene: TRBV29-1
d_gene: -
CDR3nt: TGCAGCGTTTCGGACGGGAGCTCCTACAATGAGCAGTTCTTC
CDR3aa: CSVSDGSSYNEQFF

len: 14
j_gene: TRBJ2-1
abundance: -
v_gene: TRBV27
d_gene: TRBD2
CDR3nt: TGTGCCAGCAGGAATATAGCGGGAAGCAATGAGCAGTTCTTC
CDR3aa: CASRNIAGSNEQFF

len: 11
j_gene: TRBJ2-5
abundance: -
v_gene: TRBV12-3/TRBV12-4
d_gene: -
CDR3nt: TGTGCCAGCACCCTAGGGGAGACCCAGTACTTC
CDR3aa: CASTLGETQYF

len: 14
j_gene: TRBJ1-2
abundance: -
v_gene: TRBV7-5
d_gene: -
CDR3nt: TGTGTCAGAAGCTTCGGACAGGTCGCCTATGGCTACACCTTC
CDR3aa: CVRSFGQVAYGYTF

len: 14
j_gene: TRBJ1-1
abundance: -
v_gene: TRBV6-1
d_gene: -
CDR3nt: TGTGCCAGCACTGAAGAGGGGATAAGGACTGAAGCTTTCTTT
CDR3aa: CASTEEGIRTEAFF

len: 15
j_gene: TRBJ2-7
abundance: -
v_gene: TRBV6-1
d_gene: TRBD2
CDR3nt: TGTGCCAGCAGTGAACGGACTAGCGGGCACTACGAGCAGTACTTC
CDR3aa: CASSERTSGHYEQYF

len: 14
j_gene: TRBJ1-6
abundance: -
v_gene: TRBV7-8
d_gene: -
CDR3nt: TGTGCCAGCAGCGCGGACTGGTTGAATTCACCCCTCCACTTT
CDR3aa: CASSADWLNSPLHF

len: 13
j_gene: TRBJ1-2
abundance: -
v_gene: TRBV19
d_gene: TRBD1
CDR3nt: TGTGCCAGTAGTATTGACAGGGGATATGGCTACACCTTC
CDR3aa: CASSIDRGYGYTF

len: 14
j_gene: TRBJ2-1
abundance: -
v_gene: TRBV27
d_gene: -
CDR3nt: TGTGCCAGCAGTTTACCCTCGCACTACAATGAGCAGTTCTTC
CDR3aa: CASSLPSHYNEQFF

len: 18
j_gene: TRBJ2-3
abundance: -
v_gene: TRBV3-1/TRBV3-2
d_gene: -
CDR3nt: TGTGCCAGCAGCCAAGGAGGGGTGGGGGTTACTAGCACAGATACGCAGTATTTT
CDR3aa: CASSQGGVGVTSTDTQYF

len: 16
j_gene: TRBJ1-1
abundance: -
v_gene: TRBV5-8
d_gene: -
CDR3nt: TGTGCCAGCAGCCGGGTCGCGATGGCTTGGAACACTGAAGCTTTCTTT
CDR3aa: CASSRVAMAWNTEAFF

len: 15
j_gene: TRBJ1-1
abundance: -
v_gene: TRBV6-1
d_gene: -
CDR3nt: TGTGCCAGCACCACGTCGTCCGGGGGGAACACTGAAGCTTTCTTT
CDR3aa: CASTTSSGGNTEAFF

len: 16
j_gene: TRBJ2-7
abundance: -
v_gene: TRBV27
d_gene: TRBD2
CDR3nt: TGTGCCAGCAGTTCCGGGGGAGCGGGAGGCCCCCACGAGCAGTACTTC
CDR3aa: CASSSGGAGGPHEQYF

len: 17
j_gene: TRBJ1-2
abundance: -
v_gene: TRBV3-1/TRBV3-2
d_gene: -
CDR3nt: TGTGCCAGCAGCCAAGATCGTATGGGAGGGAAGGGCTATGGCTACACCTTC
CDR3aa: CASSQDRMGGKGYGYTF

len: 16
j_gene: TRBJ2-1
abundance: once
v_gene: TRBV18
d_gene: TRBD2
CDR3nt: TGTGCCAGCTCACACCAAAGGAGCGGGAGCGGGAATGAGCAGTTCTTC
CDR3aa: CASSHQRSGSGNEQFF

len: 15
j_gene: TRBJ1-3
abundance: -
v_gene: TRBV11-2
d_gene: -
CDR3nt: TGTGCCAGCAGCCAGGGGTTTCGCTCTGGAAACACCATATATTTT
CDR3aa: CASSQGFRSGNTIYF

len: 14
j_gene: TRBJ1-1
abundance: -
v_gene: TRBV7-9
d_gene: TRBD1
CDR3nt: TGTGCCAGCAGCTCCGTGACAGGGTTTTCTGAAGCTTTCTTT
CDR3aa: CASSSVTGFSEAFF

len: 16
j_gene: TRBJ1-2
abundance: few
v_gene: TRBV4-3
d_gene: -
CDR3nt: TGCGCCAGCAGCCAAGATCGGGCAGTCGAGGGGTATGGCTACACCTTC
CDR3aa: CASSQDRAVEGYGYTF

len: 13
j_gene: TRBJ1-3
abundance: -
v_gene: TRBV6-1
d_gene: -
CDR3nt: TGTGCCAGCAGTACGGACAGCCGAAACACCATATATTTT
CDR3aa: CASSTDSRNTIYF

len: 17
j_gene: TRBJ1-3
abundance: many
v_gene: TRBV18
d_gene: -
CDR3nt: TGTGCCAGCTCACCACGGACAGCGAAAAACTCTGGAAACACCATATATTTT
CDR3aa: CASSPRTAKNSGNTIYF

len: 15
j_gene: TRBJ1-5
abundance: -
v_gene: TRBV6-5
d_gene: TRBD1
CDR3nt: TGTGCCAGCAGGGCCCAACAGGGGGGCGATCAGCCCCAGCATTTT
CDR3aa: CASRAQQGGDQPQHF

len: 15
j_gene: TRBJ2-2
abundance: -
v_gene: TRBV7-9
d_gene: -
CDR3nt: TGTGCCAGCAGCCACGCTAGCGTGAACACCGGGGAGCTGTTTTTT
CDR3aa: CASSHASVNTGELFF

len: 14
j_gene: TRBJ2-2
abundance: many
v_gene: TRBV7-2
d_gene: TRBD1
CDR3nt: TGTGCCAGCAGCCTGGGACAGACTACCGGGGAGCTGTTTTTT
CDR3aa: CASSLGQTTGELFF

len: 15
j_gene: TRBJ1-3
abundance: -
v_gene: TRBV27
d_gene: -
CDR3nt: TGTGCCAGCAGTAACAGCTGGGGTACTGGAAACACCATATATTTT
CDR3aa: CASSNSWGTGNTIYF

len: 13
j_gene: TRBJ1-1
abundance: -
v_gene: TRBV24-1
d_gene: TRBD1
CDR3nt: TGTGCCACCAGACAGGGGGCGCGCACTGAAGCTTTCTTT
CDR3aa: CATRQGARTEAFF

len: 17
j_gene: TRBJ1-2
abundance: once
v_gene: TRBV7-2
d_gene: -
CDR3nt: TGTGCCAGCAGCCCCCAGGGCGGTCATCCCGCTAACTATGGCTACACCTTC
CDR3aa: CASSPQGGHPANYGYTF

len: 15
j_gene: TRBJ2-3
abundance: once
v_gene: TRBV7-2
d_gene: -
CDR3nt: TGTGCCAGCAGCCCCCAACCCGTCAGACATGATACGCAGTATTTT
CDR3aa: CASSPQPVRHDTQYF

len: 16
j_gene: TRBJ2-1
abundance: -
v_gene: TRBV7-3
d_gene: TRBD2
CDR3nt: TGTGCCAGCAGCATGACCAGCGGGAGGGCCGGTAATGAGCAGTTCTTC
CDR3aa: CASSMTSGRAGNEQFF

len: 14
j_gene: TRBJ2-1
abundance: -
v_gene: TRBV7-2
d_gene: -
CDR3nt: TGTGCCAGCGGGTATTCTCGCTCCTACAATGAGCAGTTCTTC
CDR3aa: CASGYSRSYNEQFF